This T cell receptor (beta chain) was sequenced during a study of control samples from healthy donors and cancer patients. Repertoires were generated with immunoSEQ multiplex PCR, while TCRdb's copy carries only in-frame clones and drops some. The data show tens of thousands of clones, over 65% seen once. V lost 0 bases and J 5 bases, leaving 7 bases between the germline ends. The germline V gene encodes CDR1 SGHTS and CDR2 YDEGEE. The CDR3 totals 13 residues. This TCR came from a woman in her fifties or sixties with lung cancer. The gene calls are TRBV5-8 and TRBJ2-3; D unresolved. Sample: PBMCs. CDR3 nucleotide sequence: TGTGCCAGCAGCTTGGACGTCGGAGATACGCAGTATTTT. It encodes CASSLDVGDTQYF.